This TCR beta chain derives from a study of T-cell memory formation after mild COVID-19. This CDR3 is 17 amino acids long. This clonotype was detected a few times. TCRdb re-called the 5' RACE reads through MiXCR, storing one row per CDR3 protein. Here the sample spans around 410,000 distinct CDR3 sequences, less than 25% being singletons. This clonotype was sampled from an adult woman who had mild COVID-19 (a few samples of this study predate the infection). Cell type and time point are not known. The sequencing input was PBMCs or a T cell subset sorted from them (not recorded which). The gene calls are TRBV21-1 and TRBJ2-5; the D call of TRBD1 is as the table states it, not checked on the DNA. TRBV21-1 constitutes a pseudogene. CDR3 bases: TGTGCCAGCAGCCTAGCGGGAGGGGGTTGCGGGCAAGAGACCCAGTACTTC. The encoded protein is CASSLAGGGCGQETQYF.